This T cell receptor beta chain was profiled in a study of monozygotic twins with inflammatory bowel disease. Whole-study results and caveats: Lower sharing of clonotypes with other individuals was seen in IBD patients than in healthy twins. This was most marked in patients showing signs of disease activity.

As for this clonotype: Its antigen is unidentified.

The CDR3 sequence is 13 residues long. CDR1 SGHTA and CDR2 FQGNSA come from the germline V gene. Each sample's cDNA came from eight separate reactions. The UMIs contained a 6-nucleotide sample barcode. They were added by template switching during cDNA synthesis. TCRdb re-called the 5' RACE reads, yielding one record per CDR3 amino acid sequence without DNA. Listed are roughly 150,000 distinct CDR3 sequences; 2.8% falls within the top ten. The sequence derives from a human donor with ulcerative colitis or Crohn's disease, or a healthy co-twin of an affected twin (not recorded which). The sample consisted of blood. The gene calls are TRBV7-2 and TRBJ2-3; TCRdb's D gene call, TRBD1, goes unchecked for lack of DNA. CDR3 in amino acids: CASSTKAGDTQYF.